These 29 T cell receptor beta chains share one sample of origin, sequenced in a study of T-cell memory formation after mild COVID-19. TCRdb itself ran the 5' RACE reads through MiXCR, one entry per CDR3 protein. The sample includes approximately 42,000 distinct CDR3 sequences, 6% to 7% of them seen just once. Sequencing used PBMCs or a T cell subset sorted from them (not recorded which). The receptors shown here come from an adult who had mild COVID-19 (a few samples of this study predate the infection). Cell type and time point are not known.

In its sample, this clonotype was seen many times. The chain has TRBV5-1 and TRBJ2-1; 8 nucleotides line up with TRBD2. Germline V gene sequence: CDR1 SGHRS, CDR2 YFSETQ. The CDR3 is 16 amino acids. After removal of 5 bases from V and 4 bases from J, the junction contained 11 bases not matched to a gene. The CDR3 here is CASSFTGGTSYNEQFF. CDR3 DNA sequence: TGCGCCAGCAGTTTCACAGGTGGGACTAGTTACAATGAGCAGTTCTTC.

This rearrangement joins TRBV7-9 to TRBJ2-1; 9 nucleotides match TRBD2. The CDR3 covers 16 residues. Looked up from germline, CDR1 is SEHNR and CDR2 is FQNEAQ (reference sequence). After removal of 0 bases from V and 7 bases from J, the junction contained 7 bases not matched to a gene. CDR3 sequence reads: CASSLAAGGPRNEQFF. Here the CDR3 DNA reads TGTGCCAGCAGCTTAGCGGCGGGGGGGCCTCGAAATGAGCAGTTCTTC.

This clonotype came up many times. Mismatch with germline at one junction end may stem from a read error. This chain connects TRBV7-7 to TRBJ1-1; D gene unclear. This CDR3 spans 13 amino acids. The germline gives CDR1 SSHAT, CDR2 FNYEAQ (reference sequence). Written as DNA, the CDR3 is TGTGCTAGCAGCTTGGGTGAAAACACTGAAGCTTTCTTT. Encoded protein: CASSLGENTEAFF.

This clonotype came up a few times. The chain is built from TRBV7-2 and TRBJ1-2; D unresolved. V lost 2 bases and J lost 8, with 9 bases in between. This CDR3 is 12 amino acids long. Per germline, CDR1 SGHTA and CDR2 FQGNSA. CDR3 DNA sequence: TGTGCCAGCAGCTTAATGAAGAAGGGCTACACCTTC. Residues: CASSLMKKGYTF.

This clonotype was observed at least ten times. The chain carries TRBV5-1 and TRBJ1-1, with no clear D. Germline V gene sequence: CDR1 SGHRS, CDR2 YFSETQ. The germline V and J ends were trimmed by 6 bases and 2 bases, with 17 bases remaining between them. This CDR3 spans 15 amino acids. For the CDR3, the DNA is TGCGCCAGCACCGACCCTCGACACCTTAACACTGAAGCTTTCTTT. Translating gives CASTDPRHLNTEAFF.

This clonotype was counted a few times. The chain recombines TRBV15 with TRBJ2-1; TRBD2 matches at 7 bases. Germline trimming cut 1 base from V and 3 bases from J; bases unmatched to any gene: 6. The CDR3 contains 16 residues. Germline CDR1 LNHNV, CDR2 YYDKDF (reference sequence). CDR3 DNA sequence: TGTGCCACCAGCAGAGGGTCGCTAGCGGACTACAATGAGCAGTTCTTC. Its translation is CATSRGSLADYNEQFF. The entire variable domain, with the rest obtained from reference TRBV15 and TRBJ2-1, is as follows: DAMVIQNPRYQVTQFGKPVTLSCSQTLNHNVMYWYQQKSSQAPKLLFHYYDKDFNNEADTPDNFQSRRPNTSFCFLDIRSPGLGDTAMYLCATSRGSLADYNEQFFGPGTRLTVL.

The sample holds a few counts of this clonotype. V usage is TRBV7-9 and J usage is TRBJ1-3; D is undetermined. Deletions cut 7 bases from V and 2 bases from J, with 3 bases between. From germline, CDR1 is SEHNR and CDR2 FQNEAQ (reference sequence). CDR3 length: 11 residues. The CDR3 nucleotides are TGTGCCAGCACTCCTGGAAACACCATATATTTT. Its protein is CASTPGNTIYF.

This clonotype was counted at least ten times. The CDR3 DNA sequence: TGCAGTGCTAGCGGGTTTAGCGTTATCACAGATACGCAGTATTTT. Protein sequence: CSASGFSVITDTQYF. This rearrangement joins TRBV20-1 to TRBJ2-3, with a weak D call TRBD2 (5 bases). V lost 3 bases and J lost 2, with 15 bases in between. This CDR3 contains 15 residues. From germline, CDR1 is DFQATT and CDR2 SNEGSKA (reference sequence).

The chain couples TRBV6-4 to TRBJ1-1, with D hard to call. Germline CDR1 is MRHNA and CDR2 is SNTAGT. The CDR3 consists of 15 residues. Trimming left V 6 bases short and J 0 bases short, with 14 bases between. The CDR3 coding sequence is TGTGCCAGCAGAGCCGAGGCGGGAATGAACACTGAAGCTTTCTTT. Translated, it gives CASRAEAGMNTEAFF.

In DNA form, the CDR3 reads TGTGCCAGCAGCTTGGTGGTATCGACCGCCTCGAACTATGGCTACACCTTC. This translates into CASSLVVSTASNYGYTF. The V and J genes are TRBV5-5 and TRBJ1-2, with D hard to call. The V gene's germline CDR1 is SGHKS and CDR2 YYEKEE (reference sequence). The CDR3 has 17 residues. V was shortened by 0 bases and J by 2 bases, with 17 bases between the two germline ends.

The table lists this clonotype with many counts. The CDR3 sequence: CASRWTGTDTQYF. CDR3 sequence (DNA): TGTGCCAGCAGATGGACAGGCACAGATACGCAGTATTTT. The chain carries TRBV6-5 and TRBJ2-3, with D perhaps matching TRBD1 (6 bases). Trimming removed 6 bases from V and 1 base from J, with 8 bases in between. In germline, CDR1 is MNHEY, CDR2 SVGAGI. This CDR3 contains 13 residues.

This clonotype was observed many times. The chain links TRBV5-8 to TRBJ2-1, with unresolved D. Germline V gene sequence: CDR1 SGHTS, CDR2 YDEGEE. The V and J ends lost 2 bases and 8 bases respectively, with 8 bases between them. This CDR3 is 12 amino acids long. For the CDR3, the DNA is TGTGCCAGCAGCTTTCTGGGCGATGAGCAGTTCTTC. The encoded protein is CASSFLGDEQFF.

This clonotype was observed a few times. The chain carries TRBV4-2 and TRBJ2-4; D is perhaps TRBD1 or TRBD2 (5 bases each). The ends were cut back, 4 bases at V and 8 bases at J, with 24 bases in the middle. The V gene's germline CDR1 is LGHNA and CDR2 YNFKEQ. The CDR3 is made up of 17 amino acids. CDR3 DNA sequence: TGTGCCAGCAGCCGGGATCGTGCTAGCAGGTTGGGGGACATTCAGTACTTC. It encodes CASSRDRASRLGDIQYF.

The sample holds a few counts of this clonotype. The chain employs TRBV7-8 and TRBJ2-6; D is unclear. With 5 bases removed from V and 1 base from J, the gap between germline ends came to 18 bases. This CDR3 has 18 amino acids. Per germline, CDR1 SGHVS and CDR2 FQNEAQ. The CDR3 DNA follows: TGTGCCAGCAGCCCAACTGCAGGCGGAACTTCTGGGGCCAACGTCCTGACTTTC. It specifies CASSPTAGGTSGANVLTF.

This clonotype was detected ten times or more. This rearrangement joins TRBV7-2 to TRBJ2-3; the D gene is possibly TRBD1 (5 bases). Trimming removed 4 bases at V and 1 base at J, with 12 bases between. Germline values: CDR1 SGHTA, CDR2 FQGNSA. CDR3 length: 15 amino acids. CDR3 sequence reads: CASSSTVFRTDTQYF. The CDR3 DNA reads TGTGCCAGCAGCTCGACAGTGTTTCGCACAGATACGCAGTATTTT.

In this sample, this clonotype turned up many times. The rearrangement uses TRBV7-2 and TRBJ2-7, with D possibly matching TRBD2 (6 bases). V was cut by 5 bases and J by 6 bases, with 14 bases left in between. Germline CDR1 and CDR2: SGHTA and FQGNSA. There are 13 residues in the CDR3. CDR3 sequence (DNA): TGTGCCAGCAGCCGGGAGACTATAGGCGAGCAGTACTTC. Its protein is CASSRETIGEQYF.

This clonotype was seen at least ten times. This chain joins TRBV5-1 and TRBJ1-2, with 8 bases aligning to TRBD1. V lost 0 bases, J lost 4 bases, and 8 bases stayed unmatched. The CDR3 spans 16 residues. Germline lookup yields CDR1 SGHRS and CDR2 YFSETQ. CDR3 loop: CASSLDQGASGYGYTF. The CDR3, as DNA: TGCGCCAGCAGCTTGGATCAGGGGGCATCTGGCTATGGCTACACCTTC.

This clonotype was detected ten times or more. The chain carries TRBV7-2 and TRBJ2-1; D unresolved. CDR1 and CDR2 from the germline V gene are SGHTA and FQGNSA. The CDR3 contains 11 residues. The ends were cut back, 7 bases at V and 5 bases at J, with 6 bases in the middle. CDR3 sequence reads: CASTPDNEQFF. The CDR3 DNA is TGTGCCAGCACCCCCGACAATGAGCAGTTCTTC.

The chain carries TRBV18 and TRBJ1-5, with 9 bases identical to TRBD1. The CDR3 loop spans 16 amino acids. V lost 4 bases to trimming and J lost 0 bases; unmatched junction nucleotides: 4. Germline V gives CDR1 KGHSH, CDR2 LQKENI. CDR3 in amino acids: CASSLGQGYSNQPQHF. The CDR3 nucleotides read TGTGCCAGCTCACTGGGACAGGGATATAGCAATCAGCCCCAGCATTTT.

CDR3 protein: CASSTRLAGAYNEQFF. CDR3 coding DNA: TGTGCCAGCAGTACTCGACTAGCGGGAGCCTACAATGAGCAGTTCTTC. The chain carries TRBV6-2 or TRBV6-3 and TRBJ2-1; 12 nucleotides agree with TRBD2. Trimming took 5 bases from V and 2 from J; bases not matched to a gene: 4. The CDR3 runs 16 residues. Germline-derived CDR1 and CDR2 are MNHEY and SVGEGT.

This clonotype was detected ten times or more. J is TRBJ2-7 and V is TRBV7-6; D remains unclear. The germline gives CDR1 SGHVS, CDR2 FNYEAQ. The ends were cut back, 5 bases at V and 6 bases at J, with 14 bases in the middle. The CDR3 runs 13 residues. CDR3 sequence: CASSPEGQREQYF. In DNA, the CDR3 is TGTGCCAGCAGCCCAGAAGGCCAGCGCGAGCAGTACTTC.

This clonotype was seen ten or more times. The chain combines TRBV7-2 with TRBJ2-7, with 11 bases fitting TRBD2. This CDR3 contains 14 residues. Germline-derived CDR1 and CDR2 are SGHTA and FQGNSA. Unmatched junction bases numbered 2, after V lost 5 bases and J lost 2 bases. The CDR3 sequence: CASSAGLAAYEQYF. As DNA, the CDR3 is TGTGCCAGCAGCGCGGGACTAGCGGCCTACGAGCAGTACTTC.

This clonotype was observed a few times. The chain has TRBV19 and TRBJ1-5; 9 bases fit TRBD1. V was clipped by 7 bases and J by 6 bases; unmatched bases: 4. The CDR3 loop spans 13 amino acids. CDR1 LNHDA and CDR2 SQIVND come from the germline V gene (reference sequence). Here the CDR3 reads CASTVTGGQPQHF. As DNA, the CDR3 is TGTGCCAGTACCGTGACAGGGGGTCAGCCCCAGCATTTT.

This clonotype was seen only a few times. This chain connects TRBV20-1 to TRBJ2-1, with D perhaps given as TRBD1 or TRBD2 (5 bases each). CDR1 and CDR2 from the germline V gene are DFQATT and SNEGSKA (reference sequence). V shed 2 bases and J shed 7 bases, with 15 bases lying between them. CDR3 size: 14 residues. CDR3 bases: TGCAGTGCTAGATATCCGGGGCTACAAAATGAGCAGTTCTTC. It encodes CSARYPGLQNEQFF.

The J gene is TRBJ2-1, the V gene TRBV3-1; 11 bases agree with TRBD1. Trimming cost V 1 base and J 7 bases; bases outside gene matches: 3. Germline V gene lookup returns CDR1 LGHDT and CDR2 YNNKEL (reference sequence). The CDR3 runs 15 residues. CDR3 protein: CASSQAGDRGNEQFF. In DNA, the CDR3 is TGTGCCAGCAGCCAAGCTGGGGACAGGGGGAATGAGCAGTTCTTC.

This clonotype was counted ten times or more. J is TRBJ2-5 and V is TRBV5-6; tentatively, D is TRBD2 (5 bases). V was clipped by 4 bases and J by 5 bases, with 15 bases between them. Germline assignment: CDR1 SGHDT and CDR2 YYEEEE. The CDR3 extends over 14 amino acids. CDR3 protein: CASSRRSSVETQYF. The CDR3 DNA sequence: TGTGCCAGCAGCCGGAGGTCTTCGGTTGAGACCCAGTACTTC.

This clonotype was detected many times. The rearrangement links TRBV24-1 to TRBJ2-7, with D perhaps given as TRBD1 or TRBD2 (5 bases each). Germline assignment: CDR1 KGHDR and CDR2 SFDVKD. The CDR3 covers 13 residues. The germline V and J ends were trimmed by 9 bases and 4 bases, with 15 bases remaining between them. The CDR3 DNA reads TGTGCCACCTCGGACACGGGATTATACGAGCAGTACTTC. Translation gives CATSDTGLYEQYF.

The chain is built from TRBV29-1 and TRBJ2-3, with D perhaps TRBD2 (6 bases). This CDR3 has 13 amino acids. Germline V lookup: CDR1 SQVTM, CDR2 ANQGSEA. The ends were cut back, 6 bases at V and 1 base at J, with 11 bases in the middle. CDR3 sequence reads: CSVPGTGTDTQYF. In DNA form, the CDR3 reads TGCAGCGTGCCCGGGACTGGCACAGATACGCAGTATTTT.

The chain couples TRBV2 to TRBJ2-5, with D tentatively TRBD2 (6 bases). V was shortened by 7 bases and J by 7 bases, with 10 bases between the two germline ends. This CDR3 contains 11 residues. Per the germline V gene, CDR1 is SNHLY and CDR2 is FYNNEI. CDR3 sequence: CASTTGGTQYF. As DNA, the CDR3 is TGTGCCAGCACAACCGGGGGGACCCAGTACTTC.